This TCR beta chain derives from a study of control samples from healthy donors and cancer patients. Method: immunoSEQ multiplex PCR; TCRdb's copy keeps in-frame clones and lacks some. The sample yields 75,000 to 90,000 clones, 75% to 90% seen once. Only a few counts were recorded for this clone. Germline V lookup: CDR1 MNHNS, CDR2 SASEGT. This CDR3 is 16 amino acids long. With V trimmed by 2 bases and J by 1 base, 7 bases remained unmatched. This TCR derives from a man in his fifties or sixties in good health. The V and J genes are TRBV6-1 and TRBJ1-1; TRBD1 aligns across 7 bases. Sequenced material: blood. Written as DNA, the CDR3 is TGTGCCAGCAGTGAACCGGCAGGGGGGCCGAACACTGAAGCTTTCTTT. It specifies CASSEPAGGPNTEAFF.